Described below is a single T cell receptor (beta chain) sequence and its context. All gene names here are mouse names. The CDR3 extends 4 residues past the end of the read, so its final part is completed from the germline J gene. This specimen comes from a study of CD8+ T cells in alopecia areata. In each case, RNA was isolated and then reverse transcribed into cDNA as the sequencing template. Repertoires were generated with immunoSEQ multiplex PCR, while TCRdb's copy carries only in-frame clones and drops some. The table lists about 300,000 clones, no singletons, with 1.2% in the top ten. The V gene's germline CDR1 is NSHNY and CDR2 SYGAGN. The CDR3 spans 13 residues. Cutaneous lymph node cells were pooled, and they were sorted using CD4, CD8alpha, NKG2D, NKG2ACE and other markers.

The sequence came from a C3H/HeJ mouse with alopecia areata. The mouse line has the MHC haplotype H2-k. V gene TRBV13-1 combines with J gene TRBJ2-1, with 9 bases that match TRBD2. The sequenced material came from CD4+ T cells sorted from a lymph node. The covered CDR3 bases are TGTGCCAGCAGGAGACTGGGGGTGGCT. Its translation: CASRRLGVA. The CDR3, in full, reads CASRRLGVAEQFF.